This T cell receptor beta chain stems from a study of CD8 T cells in Susac syndrome. CDR3 size: 14 residues. V was pared by 8 bases and J by 6 bases, with 2 bases of the junction left unmatched. Per the germline V gene, CDR1 is SNHLY and CDR2 is FYNNEI. cDNA came from approximately 0.5 to 1 ug RNA primed by random hexamers. The immunoSEQ assay covered 54 Vbeta and 13 Jbeta segments for CDR3. From the immunoSEQ multiplex PCR reads, TCRdb called clonotypes with MiXCR, one entry per CDR3 protein. The repertoire consists of about 400,000 distinct CDR3 sequences, with around 83% occurring once and the leading ten covering about 0.12%.

The sequencing sample was made of CD8+ T cells from PBMCs. The chain combines TRBV2 with TRBJ2-1; 15 nucleotides agree with TRBD2. The source of this sequence is a human donor with multiple sclerosis. CDR3 sequence (DNA): TGTGCCAGCGGACTAGCGGGGGGGCCCAATGAGCAGTTCTTC. Protein sequence: CASGLAGGPNEQFF.